Listed below are T cell receptor beta chains from one sample, sequenced in a study of PD-1 blockade in mismatch repair-deficient tumors. Assay: immunoSEQ multiplex PCR; the TCRdb copy retains only in-frame clones and omits some. The table has some 66,000 clones, about 91% seen once. The specimen comprised peripheral blood, sampled 52 weeks after starting pembrolizumab. These receptors were taken from an adult with mismatch repair-deficient cancer. Each CDR3 is given with its conserved first and last residue. A D gene is named only where the DNA matches it firmly. Not every row has a clone size; where given, it reads once, few, many or a size class.

j_call: TRBJ2-2; v_call: TRBV19; clone_size: once; d_call: TRBD2; cdr3_aa: CASSIDRAGGTTPGELFF; cdr3_nt: TGTGCCAGTAGTATAGACCGAGCGGGAGGTACAACCCCTGGGGAGCTGTTTTTT
j_call: TRBJ1-2; v_call: TRBV7-6; clone_size: once; d_call: -; cdr3_aa: CASSPNAGVPYGYTF; cdr3_nt: TGTGCCAGCAGCCCAAACGCGGGTGTTCCCTATGGCTACACCTTC
j_call: TRBJ1-5; v_call: TRBV27; clone_size: -; d_call: -; cdr3_aa: CASSLWGYGQPQHF; cdr3_nt: TGTGCCAGCAGTTTATGGGGGTACGGTCAGCCCCAGCATTTT
j_call: TRBJ2-3; v_call: TRBV29-1; clone_size: -; d_call: -; cdr3_aa: CSVEVQRSTDTQYF; cdr3_nt: TGCAGCGTTGAAGTCCAAAGGTCCACAGATACGCAGTATTTT
j_call: TRBJ2-7; v_call: TRBV13; clone_size: -; d_call: -; cdr3_aa: CASSRGAHSSYEQYF; cdr3_nt: TGTGCCAGCAGCCGGGGAGCCCATAGCTCCTACGAGCAGTACTTC
j_call: TRBJ2-2; v_call: TRBV18; clone_size: -; d_call: -; cdr3_aa: CASSPPFAGPTGELFF; cdr3_nt: TGTGCCAGCTCACCACCGTTTGCGGGCCCAACCGGGGAGCTGTTTTTT
j_call: TRBJ2-7; v_call: TRBV5-6; clone_size: -; d_call: -; cdr3_aa: CASSSPVYEQYF; cdr3_nt: TGTGCCAGCAGCTCCCCAGTCTACGAGCAGTACTTC
j_call: TRBJ2-5; v_call: TRBV29-1; clone_size: -; d_call: TRBD2; cdr3_aa: CSVDRKWGGETQYF; cdr3_nt: TGCAGCGTTGACCGGAAGTGGGGGGGGGAGACCCAGTACTTC
j_call: TRBJ2-3; v_call: TRBV11-2; clone_size: -; d_call: TRBD2; cdr3_aa: CASSSGTSGIGTQYF; cdr3_nt: TGTGCCAGCAGCTCCGGGACTAGCGGGATTGGTACGCAGTATTTT
j_call: TRBJ2-7; v_call: TRBV6-7; clone_size: -; d_call: TRBD2; cdr3_aa: CASSYVLAGGSYEQYF; cdr3_nt: TGTGCCAGCAGTTACGTACTAGCGGGAGGGTCTTACGAGCAGTACTTC
j_call: TRBJ2-1; v_call: TRBV7-3; clone_size: -; d_call: TRBD2; cdr3_aa: CASSPSGSTYNEQFF; cdr3_nt: TGTGCCAGCAGCCCGAGCGGGAGTACCTACAATGAGCAGTTCTTC
j_call: TRBJ1-4; v_call: TRBV15; clone_size: once; d_call: TRBD1; cdr3_aa: CATSRRGPATNEKLFF; cdr3_nt: TGTGCCACCAGCAGGAGGGGGCCGGCAACTAATGAAAAACTGTTTTTT
j_call: TRBJ2-7; v_call: TRBV9; clone_size: -; d_call: TRBD1; cdr3_aa: CASSVRGLLAYEQYF; cdr3_nt: TGTGCCAGCAGCGTCAGGGGGCTTTTAGCCTACGAGCAGTACTTC
j_call: TRBJ2-5; v_call: TRBV5-4; clone_size: -; d_call: -; cdr3_aa: CASSFSGGSQGETQYF; cdr3_nt: TGTGCCAGCAGCTTTTCTGGCGGGAGCCAGGGGGAGACCCAGTACTTC
j_call: TRBJ2-3; v_call: TRBV7-9; clone_size: -; d_call: -; cdr3_aa: CASSLLGRSRTDTQYF; cdr3_nt: TGTGCCAGCAGCTTGCTAGGCCGTAGTCGCACAGATACGCAGTATTTT
j_call: TRBJ2-4; v_call: TRBV30; clone_size: -; d_call: -; cdr3_aa: CAWSHRRSRIVLAKNIQYF; cdr3_nt: TGTGCCTGGAGTCACCGGCGTAGTCGAATTGTCTTAGCCAAAAACATTCAGTACTTC
j_call: TRBJ2-7; v_call: TRBV10-2; clone_size: once; d_call: -; cdr3_aa: CASSDWLPGEQYF; cdr3_nt: TGCGCCAGCAGTGACTGGCTGCCCGGTGAGCAGTACTTC
j_call: TRBJ2-2; v_call: TRBV9; clone_size: -; d_call: TRBD2; cdr3_aa: CASSPGTINTGELFF; cdr3_nt: TGTGCCAGCAGCCCCGGGACTATCAACACCGGGGAGCTGTTTTTT
j_call: TRBJ1-1; v_call: TRBV7-6; clone_size: -; d_call: -; cdr3_aa: CASSVTGNTEAFF; cdr3_nt: TGTGCCAGCAGCGTTACAGGGAACACTGAAGCTTTCTTT
j_call: TRBJ2-7; v_call: TRBV4-1; clone_size: -; d_call: -; cdr3_aa: CASSQDTGTVSYEQYF; cdr3_nt: TGCGCCAGCAGCCAAGATACCGGGACGGTCTCCTACGAGCAGTACTTC
j_call: TRBJ2-3; v_call: TRBV5-1; clone_size: -; d_call: TRBD1; cdr3_aa: CASSLGQGSYTDTQYF; cdr3_nt: TGCGCCAGCAGCTTGGGACAGGGGTCCTACACAGATACGCAGTATTTT
j_call: TRBJ2-7; v_call: TRBV10-3; clone_size: once; d_call: TRBD2; cdr3_aa: CAISEPGTSGTYEQYF; cdr3_nt: TGTGCCATCAGTGAGCCCGGGACTAGCGGGACTTACGAGCAGTACTTC
j_call: TRBJ2-5; v_call: TRBV12-5; clone_size: once; d_call: TRBD1; cdr3_aa: CASGLVQTGMETQYF; cdr3_nt: TGTGCTAGTGGTTTGGTACAGACAGGGATGGAGACCCAGTACTTC
j_call: TRBJ2-7; v_call: TRBV2; clone_size: -; d_call: -; cdr3_aa: CASRGGTVSLEQYF; cdr3_nt: TGTGCCAGCAGGGGCGGGACAGTGTCACTCGAGCAGTACTTC